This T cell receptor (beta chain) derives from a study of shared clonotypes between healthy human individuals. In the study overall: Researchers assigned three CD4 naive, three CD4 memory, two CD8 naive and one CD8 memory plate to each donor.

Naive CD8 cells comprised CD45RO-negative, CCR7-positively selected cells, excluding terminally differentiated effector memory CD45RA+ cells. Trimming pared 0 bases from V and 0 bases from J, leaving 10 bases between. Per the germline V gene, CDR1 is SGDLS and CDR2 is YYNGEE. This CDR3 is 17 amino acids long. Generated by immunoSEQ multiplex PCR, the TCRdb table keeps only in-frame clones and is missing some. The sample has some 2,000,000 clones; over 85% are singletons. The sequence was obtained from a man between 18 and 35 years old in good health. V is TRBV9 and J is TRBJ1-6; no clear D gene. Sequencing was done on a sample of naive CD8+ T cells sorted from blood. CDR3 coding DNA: TGTGCCAGCAGCGTAGAGGGCGAGAGCTCCTATAATTCACCCCTCCACTTT. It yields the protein CASSVEGESSYNSPLHF.